Presented here are 27 T cell receptor beta chains from one specimen sequenced in a study of CD8 T cells in Susac syndrome. It was with random hexamers that roughly 0.45 to 1 ug RNA was reverse transcribed. In TCRdb, the immunoSEQ multiplex PCR reads were re-called with MiXCR into one record per CDR3 protein. The data contain almost 450,000 distinct CDR3 sequences, roughly 85% of them singletons. The sequencing input was CD8+ T cells from PBMCs. The receptors stem from a human donor with multiple sclerosis.

This chain links TRBV13 with TRBJ2-1; 10 bases line up with TRBD1. CDR1 and CDR2 (germline): PRHDT, FYEKMQ (reference sequence). This CDR3 is 16 amino acids long. Trimming removed 5 bases from V and 10 bases from J; junction bases left unmatched: 14. The CDR3 protein is CASSLDRGRDFREQFF. DNA of the CDR3: TGTGCCAGCAGCCTCGACAGGGGGCGCGATTTTAGGGAGCAGTTCTTC.

V and J are TRBV4-1 and TRBJ2-7, with unresolved D. CDR3 length equals 13 residues. V was cut by 5 bases and J by 3 bases, with 11 bases left in between. Germline V CDR1 and CDR2: MGHRA, YSYEKL. The CDR3: CASSTDWGYEQYF. For the CDR3, the DNA is TGCGCCAGCAGCACCGACTGGGGCTACGAGCAGTACTTC.

The chain links TRBV6-5 to TRBJ1-1, with D hard to call. V was cut by 6 bases and J by 8 bases, with 10 bases left in between. CDR1 MNHEY and CDR2 SVGAGI come from the germline V gene. The CDR3 consists of 11 residues. In DNA form, the CDR3 reads TGTGCCAGCAGGGTTCAGACAGAAGCTTTCTTT. Amino acids: CASRVQTEAFF.

The CDR3 DNA reads as TGTGCCAGCAGCGTGACTAGCGGAAACAACAATGAGCAGTTCTTC. Protein: CASSVTSGNNNEQFF. The chain combines TRBV11-2 with TRBJ2-1; TRBD2 agrees at 9 bases. The CDR3 has 15 residues. CDR1 and CDR2 (germline): SGHAT, FQNNGV. After removal of 5 bases from V and 5 bases from J, the junction contained 7 bases not matched to a gene.

The chain carries TRBV25-1 and TRBJ2-1; no definite D call. The CDR3 extends over 14 amino acids. CDR1 and CDR2 from the germline V gene are MGHDK and SYGVNS. The V end lost 3 bases, the J end lost 3 bases, and 9 bases lay between the germline ends. The CDR3 reads CASSDSTHYNEQFF. The CDR3 DNA reads TGTGCCAGCAGTGACTCGACACACTACAATGAGCAGTTCTTC.

The rearrangement uses TRBV29-1 and TRBJ2-4; D unresolved. CDR1 is SQVTM and CDR2 is ANQGSEA in the germline V gene. CDR3 length: 13 residues. V was trimmed by 0 bases and J by 7 bases, leaving 10 bases between them. Here the CDR3 DNA reads TGCAGCGTTGAAGACCACGGGTTCAACATTCAGTACTTC. Translation gives CSVEDHGFNIQYF.

V gene TRBV7-9 combines with J gene TRBJ2-5; D unresolved. The CDR3 length is 14 residues. CDR1 and CDR2 (germline): SEHNR, FQNEAQ (reference sequence). V was trimmed by 3 bases and J by 4 bases, leaving 12 bases between them. CDR3 DNA: TGTGCCAGCAGCTTGTCGAATATCATAGAGACCCAGTACTTC. It is translated as CASSLSNIIETQYF.

This chain links TRBV15 with TRBJ1-2; D may be TRBD1 (5 bases). Trimming stripped 5 bases from V and 8 bases from J, with 21 bases between. The CDR3 spans 15 residues. Germline V gene sequence: CDR1 LNHNV, CDR2 YYDKDF (reference sequence). This CDR3 reads CATSPGTPITRGYTF. The DNA of the CDR3 is TGTGCCACCAGCCCCGGGACGCCTATTACGCGGGGCTACACCTTC.

The chain uses TRBV2 and TRBJ2-1, with a weak D call TRBD1 (6 bases). The CDR3 length is 14 residues. Per the germline V gene, CDR1 is SNHLY and CDR2 is FYNNEI. Trimming took off 10 bases at V and 2 bases at J, with 15 bases between the two ends. The CDR3 DNA reads TGTGCCATCCTGGAGGACAGAACCTACAATGAGCAGTTCTTC. This sequence encodes CAILEDRTYNEQFF.

V is TRBV2 and J is TRBJ2-7, with TRBD2 as a possible D gene (6 bases). Germline CDR1 SNHLY, CDR2 FYNNEI. The ends were cut back, 6 bases at V and 0 bases at J, with 18 bases in the middle. This CDR3 is built from 16 residues. CDR3 nucleotide sequence: TGTGCCAGCAGGGGGGTTGGGGAGGATCCCTCCTACGAGCAGTACTTC. Translating it yields CASRGVGEDPSYEQYF.

Here the CDR3 reads CASEGSGTGELFF. In DNA form, the CDR3 reads TGTGCCAGCGAGGGTTCTGGCACCGGGGAGCTGTTTTTT. This chain connects TRBV6-5 to TRBJ2-2; D perhaps matches TRBD2 (5 bases). The V gene lost 8 bases and the J gene lost 4 bases, with 11 bases spanning the gap. CDR3 size: 13 residues. Germline V gives CDR1 MNHEY, CDR2 SVGAGI.

The rearrangement links TRBV7-9 to TRBJ1-2; D not certain. Germline CDR1 SEHNR, CDR2 FQNEAQ (reference sequence). The CDR3 extends over 14 amino acids. V lost 6 bases and J lost 2, with 13 bases in between. The CDR3 sequence: CASRTTDGNYGYTF. As DNA, the CDR3 is TGTGCCAGCAGGACAACGGACGGAAACTATGGCTACACCTTC.

This clonotype has just a few counts. CDR3 DNA sequence: TGCAGTGCTAGAGGTGGCGGGAGTGCCTACGAGCAGTACTTC. Translation: CSARGGGSAYEQYF. The rearrangement uses TRBV20-1 and TRBJ2-7, with 7 positions matching TRBD2. Trimming at V came to 1 base and at J to 2 bases, leaving 5 bases not matched to a gene. Germline lookup yields CDR1 DFQATT and CDR2 SNEGSKA (reference sequence). The CDR3 totals 14 residues.

This chain links TRBV4-1 with TRBJ1-1; 8 bases line up with TRBD1. Germline assignment: CDR1 MGHRA and CDR2 YSYEKL. J was trimmed by 4 bases and V by 1 base; bases with no gene match: 8. There are 16 residues in the CDR3. As DNA, the CDR3 is TGCGCCAGCAGCCAAGCTGGACAGGGTTTAAGCACTGAAGCTTTCTTT. Translation gives CASSQAGQGLSTEAFF.

As DNA, the CDR3 is TGCGCCAGCAGCCTTGGGACGCCCTATGGCTACACCTTC. This sequence encodes CASSLGTPYGYTF. The chain couples TRBV4-1 to TRBJ1-2, with TRBD1 as a possible D gene (5 bases). Germline V lookup: CDR1 MGHRA, CDR2 YSYEKL. The ends were cut back, 4 bases at V and 4 bases at J, with 10 bases in the middle. The CDR3 loop spans 13 amino acids.

This chain uses TRBV29-1 with TRBJ1-1; no clear D. The CDR3 contains 8 residues. Trimming pared 7 bases from V and 5 bases from J, leaving 2 bases between. Looked up from germline, CDR1 is SQVTM and CDR2 is ANQGSEA. CDR3 nucleotides: TGCAGCGCAACTGAAGCTTTCTTT. Its protein product is CSATEAFF.

This clonotype was picked up one time. The chain has TRBV6-1 and TRBJ1-4; D remains unclear. The CDR3 has 19 residues. CDR1 MNHNS and CDR2 SASEGT come from the germline V gene. Trimming took off 0 bases at V and 0 bases at J, with 17 bases between the two ends. The DNA for the CDR3 is TGTGCCAGCAGTGAAGCGCAGTGGGTTCGACCCGCAACTAATGAAAAACTGTTTTTT. It is translated as CASSEAQWVRPATNEKLFF.

The rearrangement joins TRBV20-1 to TRBJ2-7; D is unresolved. Germline-derived CDR1 and CDR2 are DFQATT and SNEGSKA (reference sequence). The CDR3 contains 14 residues. Trimming cost V 1 base and J 0 bases, with 10 bases left between them. DNA of the CDR3: TGCAGTGCTAGAGGCCGACAAGTCTCCTACGAGCAGTACTTC. Protein product: CSARGRQVSYEQYF.

The chain has TRBV12-3 or TRBV12-4 and TRBJ2-1; TRBD2 matches 7 bases. Unmatched junction bases numbered 3, after V lost 1 base and J lost 15 bases. CDR3 length: 11 amino acids. The CDR3 DNA follows: TGTGCCAGCAGTTTAGGGGGGACTACGTTCTTC. Translated: CASSLGGTTFF.

The chain uses TRBV28 and TRBJ1-2; the match to TRBD1 covers 9 bases. CDR1 MDHEN and CDR2 SYDVKM come from the germline V gene. The CDR3 consists of 13 residues. The junction had 2 bases not matched to a gene; V was cut back by 2 bases and J by 7 bases. The CDR3 region is CASSLKDRGGYTF. The CDR3 nucleotides read TGTGCCAGCAGTTTAAAGGACAGGGGTGGCTACACCTTC.

This clonotype showed up just once. The genes are TRBV19 and TRBJ1-1; D is unclear. V gave up 1 base and J gave up 1 base, with 4 bases separating them. Germline V CDR1 and CDR2: LNHDA, SQIVND (reference sequence). This CDR3 has 13 amino acids. In DNA, the CDR3 is TGTGCCAGTAGTATAGGGTCGAACACTGAAGCTTTCTTT. Its translation is CASSIGSNTEAFF. The whole variable domain, remainder taken from reference TRBV19 and TRBJ1-1, is DGGITQSPKYLFRKEGQNVTLSCEQNLNHDAMYWYRQDPGQGLRLIYYSQIVNDFQKGDIAEGYSVSREKKESFPLTVTSAQKNPTAFYLCASSIGSNTEAFFGQGTRLTVV.

The rearrangement joins TRBV20-1 to TRBJ2-2, with 13 bases aligning to TRBD2. V lost 0 bases and J lost 0; bases outside the gene matches: 4. Looked up from germline, CDR1 is DFQATT and CDR2 is SNEGSKA (reference sequence). The CDR3 runs 18 residues. The CDR3 reads CSARDLTSGRSNTGELFF. The CDR3 bases are TGCAGTGCTAGAGATCTGACTAGCGGGAGGTCGAACACCGGGGAGCTGTTTTTT.

The rearrangement joins TRBV4-1 to TRBJ2-2; D uncertain. This CDR3 is 17 amino acids long. Trimming removed 0 bases from V and 7 bases from J, with 18 bases in between. Germline V gene lookup returns CDR1 MGHRA and CDR2 YSYEKL. The CDR3 nucleotides read TGCGCCAGCAGCCAAGATCGTAGTGGCCCGCGAATCGGGGAGCTGTTTTTT. It translates to CASSQDRSGPRIGELFF.

The rearrangement joins TRBV30 to TRBJ1-4; TRBD1 matches 9 bases. This CDR3 spans 16 amino acids. Trimming took 3 bases from V and 7 from J; bases not matched to a gene: 12. Germline loops: CDR1 GTSNPN, CDR2 SVGIG (reference sequence). The DNA for the CDR3 is TGTGCCTGGAGCGCCGTACAGGGGGCTAGGGGTGAAAAACTGTTTTTT. Encoded protein: CAWSAVQGARGEKLFF. The variable domain in full, with the rest retrieved from reference TRBV30 and TRBJ1-4, is SQTIHQWPATLVQPVGSPLSLECTVEGTSNPNLYWYRQAAGRGLQLLFYSVGIGQISSEVPQNLSASRPQDRQFILSSKKLLLSDSGFYLCAWSAVQGARGEKLFFGSGTQLSVL.

About this clonotype: Likely a read error: the CDR3 ends without its conserved phenylalanine or tryptophan. This sequence joins TRBV28 and TRBJ2-1, with 7 bases lining up with TRBD1. This CDR3 is built from 17 residues. Germline V lookup: CDR1 MDHEN, CDR2 SYDVKM. V dropped 3 bases and J dropped 6; count of bases not matched to a gene: 14. The CDR3 coding sequence is TGTGCCAGCAGTTTGGTTGTCAGACAGGGCTTAACCAATGAGCAGTTCCTC. Its protein product is CASSLVVRQGLTNEQFL.

This chain connects TRBV14 to TRBJ2-1; D uncertain. Germline V gene data show CDR1 as SGHDN and CDR2 as FVKESK. V gave up 2 bases and J gave up 6 bases, with 17 bases separating them. This CDR3 is 16 amino acids long. The CDR3 region is CASSQSRRIESNEQFF. CDR3 in DNA: TGTGCCAGCAGCCAAAGCCGACGGATAGAGAGCAATGAGCAGTTCTTC.

The V and J genes are TRBV15 and TRBJ2-1; D ambiguous. The CDR3 contains 12 residues. Germline V gives CDR1 LNHNV, CDR2 YYDKDF (reference sequence). Trimming removed 5 bases at V and 7 bases at J, with 9 bases between. DNA of the CDR3: TGTGCCACCAGCGGGTCCGGAAATGAGCAGTTCTTC. Protein sequence: CATSGSGNEQFF.